This TCR beta chain was observed in a study of T cell repertoires in cytomegalovirus infection. Study-wide results and limits: HLA-C-restricted, CMV-specific TCR beta clonotypes were dominant ex vivo.

Each CDR3 protein is one row after TCRdb ran MiXCR on the reads. The table has 150,000 to 200,000 distinct CDR3 sequences, about 20% seen once; the top ten hold around 3.1%. This CDR3 is built from 15 residues. Germline V gene data show CDR1 as SGHTA and CDR2 as FQGNSA. V was shortened by 3 bases and J by 0 bases, with 9 bases between the two germline ends. This clonotype was counted many times. The antigen is undetermined. The chain joins TRBV7-2 to TRBJ2-1; D gene ambiguous. The specimen sequenced was PBMCs. The receptor was derived from a human donor in good health (CMV status not recorded). Some clones in this sample may be carry-over from other donors' samples. CDR3 nucleotides: TGTGCCAGCAGCTTTGATTTGAGCTCCTACAATGAGCAGTTCTTC. Its protein product is CASSFDLSSYNEQFF.